Described below is a single T cell receptor (beta chain) sequence and its context. Trimming removed 5 bases from V and 3 bases from J, with 5 bases in between. This CDR3 contains 11 residues. Germline CDR1 and CDR2: SEHNR and FQNEAQ (reference sequence). This record belongs to a study of blood T cell repertoires in COVID-19. About the study: Sources were T cells, B-cell-depleted T cells, or PBMCs; the material itself was cDNA or gDNA.

Only in-frame clones appear in the TCRdb table, and some are missing; sequencing was by immunoSEQ multiplex PCR. Altogether 310,000 or so clones are present, about 90% being singletons, with the ten largest covering over 2%. The receptor comes from a woman aged 45-59 years who had recovered from COVID-19. The chain couples TRBV7-9 to TRBJ2-7; no reliable D call. The specimen was peripheral blood. CDR3: CASSEIYEQYF. CDR3 in DNA: TGTGCCAGCAGCGAGATCTACGAGCAGTACTTC.